Listed below are T cell receptor beta chains from one sample, sequenced in a study of control samples from healthy donors and cancer patients. TCRdb's copy holds only in-frame clones and misses some; the assay was immunoSEQ multiplex PCR. The table records about 80,000 clones, around nine tenths of them present only once. Source material: blood. The source is a woman aged 45-60 years in good health. Both conserved end residues are part of each CDR3. A D gene is named only where the DNA matches it firmly. Rows may omit the clone size; those that give it use once, few, many or a size class.

j_call	d_call	v_call	clone_size	cdr3_nt	cdr3_aa
TRBJ2-5	-	TRBV5-1	-	TGCGCCAGCAGCTTGGTGGGGGAGCAAGAGACCCAGTACTTC	CASSLVGEQETQYF
TRBJ1-3	-	TRBV6-5	-	TGTGCCAGCAGCGACGGGATCTCTGGAAACACCATATATTTT	CASSDGISGNTIYF
TRBJ1-2	-	TRBV6-5	-	TGTGCCAGCAGTTACTCGGTACAGGGATATGGCTACACCTTC	CASSYSVQGYGYTF
TRBJ1-5	-	TRBV7-2	-	TGTGCCAGCGGAAAGACAGTAAATCAGCCCCAGCATTTT	CASGKTVNQPQHF
TRBJ2-7	TRBD1	TRBV15	-	TGTGCCACCAGCAGAGATTTACAGGGGCACCAAACGCACTACGAGCAGTACTTC	CATSRDLQGHQTHYEQYF
TRBJ2-7	-	TRBV6-5	-	TGTGCCAGCAGTTATTCCGGGACCGCGAGCGAGCAGTACTTC	CASSYSGTASEQYF
TRBJ1-6	TRBD1	TRBV19	-	TGTGCCAGTTCGCCCTACGGGACAGATAATTCACCCCTCCACTTT	CASSPYGTDNSPLHF
TRBJ1-4	-	TRBV7-9	-	TGTGCCAGCAGCTCCACCCGGACAGTGAATAATGAAAAACTGTTTTTT	CASSSTRTVNNEKLFF
TRBJ1-2	TRBD1	TRBV19	-	TGTGCCAGTCAATCATGGGGACAGCTCCAGGGGGGCTACACCTTC	CASQSWGQLQGGYTF
TRBJ2-3	-	TRBV6-6	-	TGTGCCAGCACCGTTAGCACAGATACGCAGTATTTT	CASTVSTDTQYF
TRBJ2-2	TRBD1	TRBV24-1	-	TGTGCCACCAGTGACGACAGGGCCCCGAACACCGGGGAGCTGTTTTTT	CATSDDRAPNTGELFF
TRBJ2-3	TRBD2	TRBV2	-	TGTGCCAGCAGTGAGGCGGCTAGCGGGGGGGAAGCGCAGTATTTT	CASSEAASGGEAQYF
TRBJ2-1	-	TRBV5-1	-	TGCGCCAGCAGCTTGGTGGGGGGCAATGAGCAGTTCTTC	CASSLVGGNEQFF
TRBJ1-2	-	TRBV15	-	TGTGCCACCAGCAGAGGAACGGCGGGAGGCTACACCTTC	CATSRGTAGGYTF
TRBJ1-6	-	TRBV6-5	-	TGTGCCAGCAGTTACTACCATTATTCACCCCTCCACTTT	CASSYYHYSPLHF
TRBJ1-2	TRBD1	TRBV3-1/TRBV3-2	-	TGTGCCAGCAGCCACGGACAGACAGGGAGGGATGGCTACACCTTC	CASSHGQTGRDGYTF
TRBJ2-7	TRBD1	TRBV7-9	-	TGTGCCAGCAGCTTTGGGGACAGGATGTCGGATGAGCAGTACTTC	CASSFGDRMSDEQYF
TRBJ1-1	-	TRBV28	-	TGTGCCAGCAGTGTAGATTGGGACTCTGAAGCTTTCTTT	CASSVDWDSEAFF
TRBJ2-5	TRBD1	TRBV2	-	TGTGCCAGCAGCGAACCGGGACAGGGGGGCGAGACCCAGTACTTC	CASSEPGQGGETQYF
TRBJ1-2	-	TRBV18	few	TGTGCCAGCTCACCAGGAGTTCAGACAAGTTACTACACCTTC	CASSPGVQTSYYTF
TRBJ1-1	-	TRBV23-1	many	TGCGCCAGCAGTCAATATAAAACGCGGGCTTTCTTT	CASSQYKTRAFF
TRBJ2-1	TRBD1	TRBV5-4	once	TGTGCCAGCAGCCACGGAAGGGACAGGGACTCAAATGAGCAGTTCTTC	CASSHGRDRDSNEQFF
TRBJ2-2	-	TRBV6-5	-	TGTGCCAGCAGTTACTCGTTTCGGGTGAACACCGGGGAGCTGTTTTTT	CASSYSFRVNTGELFF
TRBJ2-3	TRBD2	TRBV4-1	-	TGCGCCAGCAGCACTAGCGGGGGGGCTGGGGATACGCAGTATTTT	CASSTSGGAGDTQYF
TRBJ2-4	-	TRBV11-2	-	TGTGCCAGCAGCTTAGATTGGGAGGGGGAAAACATTCAGTACTTC	CASSLDWEGENIQYF
TRBJ2-2	-	TRBV7-2	-	TGTGCCAGCAGCCACCTTGTCGGTAGGGGCTGGGAGCTGTTTTTT	CASSHLVGRGWELFF
TRBJ1-6	TRBD1	TRBV7-9	-	TGTGCCAGCACCATGGGACAGTATAATTCACCCCTCCACTTT	CASTMGQYNSPLHF
TRBJ1-1	-	TRBV7-8	-	TGTGCCAGCAGCTTAGAGAGGGGTAACACTGAAGCTTTCTTT	CASSLERGNTEAFF
TRBJ1-5	-	TRBV6-1	-	TGTGCCAGCAGTGGTTCCCCACGGGTATTCACCGGGGAGGGCAATCAGCCCCAGCATTTT	CASSGSPRVFTGEGNQPQHF
TRBJ1-1	-	TRBV18	-	TGTGCCAGCTCCCCACTTCGGGGGAACACTGAAGCTTTCTTT	CASSPLRGNTEAFF
TRBJ1-4	-	TRBV7-9	-	TGTGCCAGCAGCTTCGGAGAGTCCCAATATCAAAAACTGTTTTTT	CASSFGESQYQKLFF
TRBJ2-3	-	TRBV11-2	-	TGTGCCAGCAGCTTAGACCGCAGCGATACGCAGTATTTT	CASSLDRSDTQYF
TRBJ1-5	-	TRBV19	once	TGTGCCAGTAGCGACACTTCGGGGCAGCCCCAGCATTTT	CASSDTSGQPQHF
TRBJ1-2	-	TRBV2	once	TGTGCCAGCAATCTCCGGACGGACTATGGCTACACCTTC	CASNLRTDYGYTF
TRBJ2-2	-	TRBV7-8	-	TGTGCCAGCAGCTTTGGAGGGTCCGCCACCGGGGAGCTGTTTTTT	CASSFGGSATGELFF
TRBJ1-6	-	TRBV6-1	-	TGTGCCAGCAGTGATCCCCCGGGGGGTTCACCCCTCCACTTT	CASSDPPGGSPLHF
TRBJ2-2	-	TRBV6-1	-	TGTGCCAGCAGTGAAGCGCTTCTGGGGGGCGCGAACACCGGGGAGCTGTTTTTT	CASSEALLGGANTGELFF
TRBJ1-3	-	TRBV29-1	-	TGCAGCGCTCAAAGTGGTTTCAATGGAAACACCATATATTTT	CSAQSGFNGNTIYF
TRBJ2-2	-	TRBV5-5	-	TGTGCCAGCAGCGGGACAAACGGTGGCACCGGGGAGCTGTTTTTT	CASSGTNGGTGELFF
TRBJ1-1	-	TRBV4-1	-	TGCGCCAGCAGCCAAGATGACGGAGTCACTGAAGCTTTCTTT	CASSQDDGVTEAFF
TRBJ1-1	-	TRBV19	-	TGTGCCAGTAAAAGGGGCGGTATAACTGAAGCTTTCTTT	CASKRGGITEAFF
TRBJ2-3	TRBD2	TRBV4-2	-	TGTGCCAGCAGCCAAGATCCTAGCGGGGGGCCCGTGGCGCAGTATTTT	CASSQDPSGGPVAQYF
TRBJ2-7	TRBD1	TRBV6-5	-	TGTGCCAGCAGCCGGGACAGGGATGAAGGGGAGCAGTACTTC	CASSRDRDEGEQYF
TRBJ1-2	-	TRBV9	-	TGTGCCAGCAGCGTAGCGATAGGGGTCGCTGGCTACACCTTC	CASSVAIGVAGYTF
TRBJ2-2	-	TRBV19	-	TGTGCCAGTAGTACCGGAATACTCACCGGGGAGCTGTTTTTT	CASSTGILTGELFF
TRBJ1-2	-	TRBV30	-	TGTGCTTGCTCCGGGGGACTCTATGGCTACACCTTC	CACSGGLYGYTF
TRBJ2-7	TRBD1	TRBV5-6	-	TGTGCCAGCAGCTTATATGGACAGGGAAGCTCCTACGAGCAGTACTTC	CASSLYGQGSSYEQYF
TRBJ1-5	-	TRBV19	-	TGTGCCAGTAGTATTCTCGGCGGTAGCAATCAGCCCCAGCATTTT	CASSILGGSNQPQHF
TRBJ1-2	-	TRBV15	-	TGTGCCACCAGCCCTATCCCAGGGGCCCGATATGGCTACACCTTC	CATSPIPGARYGYTF
TRBJ1-1	-	TRBV12-3/TRBV12-4	-	TGTGCCAGCAGTTCCTACAAGAACACTGAAGCTTTCTTT	CASSSYKNTEAFF
TRBJ1-4	-	TRBV6-5	once	TGTGCCAGCAGTTACGGGGGGGATGAGAAACTGTTTTTT	CASSYGGDEKLFF
TRBJ1-1	-	TRBV7-9	-	TGTGCCAGCAGCTTAGATGGCAGGGGCCCTGAAGCTTTCTTT	CASSLDGRGPEAFF
TRBJ2-3	-	TRBV5-1	-	TGCGCCAGCAGCCCGGGACCCTGGGCAGATACGCAGTATTTT	CASSPGPWADTQYF
TRBJ1-6	-	TRBV30	once	TGTGCCTGGACGAGGGGAAGACAGAGCTCCTATAATTCACCCCTCCACTTT	CAWTRGRQSSYNSPLHF
TRBJ2-7	TRBD2	TRBV6-5	once	TGTGCCAGCAGCCGGACTAGCGGCTACGAGCAGTACTTC	CASSRTSGYEQYF
TRBJ1-2	TRBD1	TRBV10-3	-	TGTGCCATCAGTGAGGACAGGGGGCATGGCTACACCTTC	CAISEDRGHGYTF